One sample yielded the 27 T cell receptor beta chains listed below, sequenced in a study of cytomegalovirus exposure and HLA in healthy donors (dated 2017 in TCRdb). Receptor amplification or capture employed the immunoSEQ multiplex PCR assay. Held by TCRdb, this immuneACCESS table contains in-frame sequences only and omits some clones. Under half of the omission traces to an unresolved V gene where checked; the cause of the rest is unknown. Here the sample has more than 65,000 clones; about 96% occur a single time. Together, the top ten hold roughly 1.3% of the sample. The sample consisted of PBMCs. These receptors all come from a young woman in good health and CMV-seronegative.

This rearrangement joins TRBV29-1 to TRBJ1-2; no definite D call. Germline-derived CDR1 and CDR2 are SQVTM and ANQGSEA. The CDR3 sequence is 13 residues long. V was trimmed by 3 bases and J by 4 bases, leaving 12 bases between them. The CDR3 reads CSVDREGSYGYTF. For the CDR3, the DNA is TGCAGCGTTGACCGGGAAGGAAGCTATGGCTACACCTTC.

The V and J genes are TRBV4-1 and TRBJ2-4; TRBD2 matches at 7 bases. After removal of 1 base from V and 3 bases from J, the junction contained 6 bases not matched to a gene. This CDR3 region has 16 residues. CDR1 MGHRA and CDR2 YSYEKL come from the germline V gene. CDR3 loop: CASSQVTSAYKNIQYF. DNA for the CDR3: TGCGCCAGCAGCCAAGTAACTAGCGCATACAAAAACATTCAGTACTTC.

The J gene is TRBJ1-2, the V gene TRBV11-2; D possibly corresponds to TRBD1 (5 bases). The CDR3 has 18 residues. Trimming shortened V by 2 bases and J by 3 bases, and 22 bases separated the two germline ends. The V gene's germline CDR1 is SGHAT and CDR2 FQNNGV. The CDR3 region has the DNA TGTGCCAGCAGCTTAAACCCATCCGGATCCCTAGGGGACTATGGCTACACCTTC. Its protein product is CASSLNPSGSLGDYGYTF.

The CDR3 nucleotides are TGTGCCAGCAGCGACGAGCTTGGACTAGCGGGAGTAACTAGGGTCACAGATACGCAGTATTTT. Amino acids: CASSDELGLAGVTRVTDTQYF. V usage is TRBV9 and J usage is TRBJ2-3, with TRBD2 matching 13 bases. The V and J ends lost 3 bases and 2 bases, in that order; junction bases with no gene match: 18. The CDR3 sequence is 21 residues long. In germline, CDR1 is SGDLS, CDR2 YYNGEE.

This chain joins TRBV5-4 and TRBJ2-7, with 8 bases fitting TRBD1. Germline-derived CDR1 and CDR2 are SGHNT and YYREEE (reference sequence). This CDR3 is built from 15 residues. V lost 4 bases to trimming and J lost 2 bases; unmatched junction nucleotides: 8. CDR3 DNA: TGTGCCAGCAGCCCCACCCGGACAGGGCCCTACGAGCAGTACTTC. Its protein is CASSPTRTGPYEQYF.

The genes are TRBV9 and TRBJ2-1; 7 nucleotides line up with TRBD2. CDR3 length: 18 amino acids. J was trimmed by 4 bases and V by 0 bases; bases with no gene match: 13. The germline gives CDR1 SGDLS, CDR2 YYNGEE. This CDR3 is CASSVGAKTTSRYNEQFF. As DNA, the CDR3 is TGTGCCAGCAGCGTAGGGGCCAAGACGACTAGCCGATACAATGAGCAGTTCTTC.

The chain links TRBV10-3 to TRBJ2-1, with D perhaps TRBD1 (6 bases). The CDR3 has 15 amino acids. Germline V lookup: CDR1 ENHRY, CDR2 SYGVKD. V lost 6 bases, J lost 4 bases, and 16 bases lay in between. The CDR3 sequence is CAIRSDRGGYNEQFF. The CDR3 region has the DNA TGTGCCATCAGATCAGACAGAGGGGGTTACAATGAGCAGTTCTTC.

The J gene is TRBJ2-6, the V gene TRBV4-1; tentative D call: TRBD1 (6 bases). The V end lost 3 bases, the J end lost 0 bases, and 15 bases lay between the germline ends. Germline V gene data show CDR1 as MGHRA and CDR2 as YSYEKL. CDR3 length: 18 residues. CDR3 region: CASSHKVHRDSGANVLTF. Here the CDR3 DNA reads TGCGCCAGCAGCCATAAGGTTCACAGGGACTCTGGGGCCAACGTCCTGACTTTC.

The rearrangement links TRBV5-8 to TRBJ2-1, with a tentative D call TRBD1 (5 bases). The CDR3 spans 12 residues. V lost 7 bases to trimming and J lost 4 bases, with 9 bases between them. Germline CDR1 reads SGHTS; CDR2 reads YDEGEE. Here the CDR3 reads CASGDSYNEQFF. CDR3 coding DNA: TGTGCCAGCGGCGACAGTTACAATGAGCAGTTCTTC.

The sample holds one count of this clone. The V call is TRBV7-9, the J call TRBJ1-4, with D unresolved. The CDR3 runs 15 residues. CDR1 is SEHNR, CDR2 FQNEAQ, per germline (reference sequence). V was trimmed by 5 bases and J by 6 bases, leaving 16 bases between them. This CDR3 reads CASSPRTVSDEKLFF. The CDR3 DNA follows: TGTGCCAGCAGCCCCCGGACTGTGTCGGATGAAAAACTGTTTTTT.

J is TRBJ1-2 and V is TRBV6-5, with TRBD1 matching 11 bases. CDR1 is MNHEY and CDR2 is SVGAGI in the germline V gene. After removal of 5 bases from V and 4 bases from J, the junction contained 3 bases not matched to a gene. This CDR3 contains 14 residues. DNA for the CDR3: TGTGCCAGCAGTCCGGGACAGGGGGTCTATGGCTACACCTTC. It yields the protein CASSPGQGVYGYTF.

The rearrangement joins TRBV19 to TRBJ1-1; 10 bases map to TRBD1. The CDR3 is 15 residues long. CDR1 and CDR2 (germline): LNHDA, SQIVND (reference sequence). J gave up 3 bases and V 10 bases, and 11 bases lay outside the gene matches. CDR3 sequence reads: CATTFRQGAYTEAFF. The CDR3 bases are TGTGCCACCACCTTTAGACAGGGGGCGTACACTGAAGCTTTCTTT.

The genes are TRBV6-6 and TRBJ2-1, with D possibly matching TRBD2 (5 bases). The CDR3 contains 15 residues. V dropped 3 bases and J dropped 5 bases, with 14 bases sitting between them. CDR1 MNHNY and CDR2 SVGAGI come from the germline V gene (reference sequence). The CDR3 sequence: CASSYTRTLDNEQFF. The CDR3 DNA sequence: TGTGCCAGCAGTTATACTCGGACTCTCGACAATGAGCAGTTCTTC.

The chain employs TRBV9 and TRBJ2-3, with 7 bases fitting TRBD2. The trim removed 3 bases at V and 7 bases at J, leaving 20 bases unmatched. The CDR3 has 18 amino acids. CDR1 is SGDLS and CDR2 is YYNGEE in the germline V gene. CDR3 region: CASSARASVASGFYTQYF. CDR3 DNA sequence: TGTGCCAGCAGCGCACGGGCATCGGTGGCTAGCGGATTTTATACGCAGTATTTT.

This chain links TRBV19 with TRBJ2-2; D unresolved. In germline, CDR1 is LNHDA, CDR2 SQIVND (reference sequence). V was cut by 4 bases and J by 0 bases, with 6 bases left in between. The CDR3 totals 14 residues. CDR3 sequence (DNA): TGTGCCAGTAGTACGACTCCGAACACCGGGGAGCTGTTTTTT. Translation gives CASSTTPNTGELFF.

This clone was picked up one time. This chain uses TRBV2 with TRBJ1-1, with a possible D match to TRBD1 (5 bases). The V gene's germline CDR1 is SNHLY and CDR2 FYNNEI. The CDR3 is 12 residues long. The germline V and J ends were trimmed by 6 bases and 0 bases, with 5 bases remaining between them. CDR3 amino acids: CASSRVNTEAFF. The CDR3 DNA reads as TGTGCCAGCAGCAGGGTGAACACTGAAGCTTTCTTT.

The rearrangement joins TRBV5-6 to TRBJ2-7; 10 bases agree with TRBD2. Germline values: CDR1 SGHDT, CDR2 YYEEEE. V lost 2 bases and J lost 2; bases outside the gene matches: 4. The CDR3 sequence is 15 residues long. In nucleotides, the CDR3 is TGTGCCAGCAGCTTTACCACTAGCGGGGCCTACGAGCAGTACTTC. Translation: CASSFTTSGAYEQYF.

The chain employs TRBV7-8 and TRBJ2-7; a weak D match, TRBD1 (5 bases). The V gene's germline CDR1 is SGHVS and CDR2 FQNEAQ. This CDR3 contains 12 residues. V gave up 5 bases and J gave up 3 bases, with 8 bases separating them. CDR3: CASSGHDYEQYF. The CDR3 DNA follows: TGTGCCAGCAGCGGACATGACTACGAGCAGTACTTC.

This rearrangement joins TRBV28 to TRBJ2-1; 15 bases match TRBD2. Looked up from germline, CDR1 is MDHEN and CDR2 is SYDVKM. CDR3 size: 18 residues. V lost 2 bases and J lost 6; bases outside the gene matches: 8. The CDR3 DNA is TGTGCCAGCAGTTTAGGGACTAGCGGGAGGAGGGGCCCCAATGAGCAGTTCTTC. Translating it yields CASSLGTSGRRGPNEQFF.

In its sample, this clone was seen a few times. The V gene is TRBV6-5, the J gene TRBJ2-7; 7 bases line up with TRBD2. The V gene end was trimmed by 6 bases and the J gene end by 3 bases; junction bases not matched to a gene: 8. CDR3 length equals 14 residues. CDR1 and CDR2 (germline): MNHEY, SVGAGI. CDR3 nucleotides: TGTGCCAGCAGGGCCGGGACTACCAACTACGAGCAGTACTTC. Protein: CASRAGTTNYEQYF.

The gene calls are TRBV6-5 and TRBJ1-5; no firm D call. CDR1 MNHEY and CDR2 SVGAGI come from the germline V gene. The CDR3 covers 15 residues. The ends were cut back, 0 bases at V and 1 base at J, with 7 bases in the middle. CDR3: CASSYSGESNQPQHF. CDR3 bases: TGTGCCAGCAGTTACTCCGGGGAGAGCAATCAGCCCCAGCATTTT.

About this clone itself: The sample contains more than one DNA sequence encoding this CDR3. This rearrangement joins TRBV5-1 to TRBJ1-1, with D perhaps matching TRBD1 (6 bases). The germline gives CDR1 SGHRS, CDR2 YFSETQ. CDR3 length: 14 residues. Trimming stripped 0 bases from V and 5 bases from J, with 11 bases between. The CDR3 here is CASSLGGGGTEAFF. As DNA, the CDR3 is TGCGCCAGCAGCTTGGGAGGGGGGGGGACTGAAGCTTTCTTT.

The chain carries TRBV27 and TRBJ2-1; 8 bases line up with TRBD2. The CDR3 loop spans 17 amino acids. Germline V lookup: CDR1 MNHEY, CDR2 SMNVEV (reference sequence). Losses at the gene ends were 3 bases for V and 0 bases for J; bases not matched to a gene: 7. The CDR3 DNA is TGTGCCAGCAGTTTCTGGCTAGCGGGCACCTCCTACAATGAGCAGTTCTTC. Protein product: CASSFWLAGTSYNEQFF.

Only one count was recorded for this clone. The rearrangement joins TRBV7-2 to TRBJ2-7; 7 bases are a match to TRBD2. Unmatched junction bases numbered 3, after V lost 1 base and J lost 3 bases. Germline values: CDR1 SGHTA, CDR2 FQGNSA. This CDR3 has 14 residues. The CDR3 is CASSLEGGGYEQYF. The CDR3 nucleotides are TGTGCCAGCAGCTTAGAGGGCGGGGGCTACGAGCAGTACTTC.

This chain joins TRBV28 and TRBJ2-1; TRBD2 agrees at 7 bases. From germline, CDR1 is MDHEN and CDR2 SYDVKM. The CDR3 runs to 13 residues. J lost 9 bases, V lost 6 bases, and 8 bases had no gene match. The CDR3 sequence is CASSRGAGVEQFF. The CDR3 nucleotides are TGTGCCAGCAGCCGAGGGGCGGGAGTTGAGCAGTTCTTC.

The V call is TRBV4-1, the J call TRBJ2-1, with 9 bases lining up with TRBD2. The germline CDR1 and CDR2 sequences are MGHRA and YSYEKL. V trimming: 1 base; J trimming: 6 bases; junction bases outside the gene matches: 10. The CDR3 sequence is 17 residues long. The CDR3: CASSQATIAGVFNEQFF. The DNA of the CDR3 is TGCGCCAGCAGCCAAGCGACGATAGCGGGAGTATTCAATGAGCAGTTCTTC.

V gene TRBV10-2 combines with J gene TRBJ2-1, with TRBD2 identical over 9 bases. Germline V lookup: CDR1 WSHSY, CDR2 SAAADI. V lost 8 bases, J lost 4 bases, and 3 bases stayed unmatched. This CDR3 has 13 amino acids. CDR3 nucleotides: TGCGCCAGCCGCCTAGCGGGATACAATGAGCAGTTCTTC. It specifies CASRLAGYNEQFF.